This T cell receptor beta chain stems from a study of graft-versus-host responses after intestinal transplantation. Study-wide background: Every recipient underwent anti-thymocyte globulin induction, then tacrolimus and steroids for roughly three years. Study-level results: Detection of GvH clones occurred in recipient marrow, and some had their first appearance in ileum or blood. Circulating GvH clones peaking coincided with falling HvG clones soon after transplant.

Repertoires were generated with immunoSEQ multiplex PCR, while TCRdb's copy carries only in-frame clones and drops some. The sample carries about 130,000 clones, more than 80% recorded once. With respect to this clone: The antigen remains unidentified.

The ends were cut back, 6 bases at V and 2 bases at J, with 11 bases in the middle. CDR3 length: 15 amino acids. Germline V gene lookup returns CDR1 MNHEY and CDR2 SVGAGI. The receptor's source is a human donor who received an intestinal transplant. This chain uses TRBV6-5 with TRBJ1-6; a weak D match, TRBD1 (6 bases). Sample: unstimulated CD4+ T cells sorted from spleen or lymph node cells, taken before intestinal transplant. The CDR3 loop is CASSRGSPYNSPLHF. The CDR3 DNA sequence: TGTGCCAGCAGCAGGGGTAGCCCCTATAATTCACCCCTCCACTTT.